What follows are 22 T cell receptor beta chains derived from one specimen sequenced in a study of OX40 agonist ivuxolimab in advanced cancers. The protocol was immunoSEQ multiplex PCR, while the TCRdb copy is restricted to in-frame clones and leaves out a portion. Of roughly 40,000 clones in the sample, about 90% were seen once. Here the sequenced sample was CD4+ or CD8+ T cells sorted from blood, taken in a trial of the OX40 agonist ivuxolimab. The source is an adult with an advanced solid tumor such as melanoma, head and neck, liver or kidney cancer.

The genes are TRBV27 and TRBJ1-2; 10 bases line up with TRBD1. Germline V gene data show CDR1 as MNHEY and CDR2 as SMNVEV (reference sequence). The CDR3 is 16 residues long. Trimming took 7 bases from V and 3 from J; bases not matched to a gene: 11. CDR3 sequence reads: CASTKVGTGVYYGYTF. CDR3 DNA: TGTGCCAGCACCAAGGTTGGGACAGGGGTTTACTATGGCTACACCTTC.

J is TRBJ1-1 and V is TRBV30; D remains ambiguous. The CDR3 is 10 amino acids. Germline V CDR1 and CDR2: GTSNPN, SVGIG (reference sequence). V was trimmed by 1 base and J by 3 bases, leaving 0 bases between them. The CDR3 reads CAWSDTEAFF. Here the CDR3 DNA reads TGTGCCTGGAGTGACACTGAAGCTTTCTTT.

The V gene is TRBV19, the J gene TRBJ2-7; the D gene is possibly TRBD2 (6 bases). Per the germline V gene, CDR1 is LNHDA and CDR2 is SQIVND (reference sequence). The ends were cut back, 6 bases at V and 5 bases at J, with 14 bases in the middle. The CDR3 runs 13 residues. The CDR3 region has the DNA TGTGCCAGTAGCATCCGGGCGGGGAACGAGCAGTACTTC. Its protein is CASSIRAGNEQYF.

The rearrangement links TRBV9 to TRBJ1-1, with TRBD1 as a possible D gene (5 bases). Germline loops: CDR1 SGDLS, CDR2 YYNGEE. The CDR3 spans 13 residues. The V end lost 1 base, the J end lost 6 bases, and 10 bases lay between the germline ends. This CDR3 is CASSVREGSEAFF. CDR3 DNA sequence: TGTGCCAGCAGCGTAAGGGAGGGGTCTGAAGCTTTCTTT. The whole variable domain, filled in from reference TRBV9 and TRBJ1-1, reads DSGVTQTPKHLITATGQRVTLRCSPRSGDLSVYWYQQSLDQGLQFLIQYYNGEERAKGNILERFSAQQFPDLHSELNLSSLELGDSALYFCASSVREGSEAFFGQGTRLTVV.

The chain carries TRBV28 and TRBJ1-1; D is possibly TRBD1 (5 bases). The CDR3 has 15 amino acids. V dropped 3 bases and J dropped 1 base, with 12 bases sitting between them. The germline V gene encodes CDR1 MDHEN and CDR2 SYDVKM. CDR3 sequence (DNA): TGTGCCAGCAGTTTGCCGGGCGGGGGGAACACTGAAGCTTTCTTT. This encodes CASSLPGGGNTEAFF.

The chain is built from TRBV7-3 and TRBJ2-2, with D possibly being TRBD1 (6 bases). V was clipped by 5 bases and J by 1 base, with 8 bases between them. Germline V gives CDR1 SGHTA, CDR2 FQGTGA. This CDR3 spans 14 amino acids. The CDR3 bases are TGTGCCAGCAGCATGGGACAGAACACCGGGGAGCTGTTTTTT. It is translated as CASSMGQNTGELFF.

This clone has more than one count but fewer than ten. One end of the junction does not line up with germline, which may come from a read error. The rearrangement links TRBV28 to TRBJ2-3; 9 nucleotides align to TRBD2. The germline CDR1 and CDR2 sequences are MDHEN and SYDVKM. CDR3 length: 15 residues. CDR3 nucleotides: TGTGCCAGCAGTATATGGACTAGCGGCACAGATACGCAGTATTTT. This sequence encodes CASSIWTSGTDTQYF.

The rearrangement uses TRBV5-1 and TRBJ1-2, with D unresolved. The CDR3 covers 13 residues. Trimming shortened V by 0 bases and J by 7 bases, and 10 bases separated the two germline ends. The germline V gene has CDR1 SGHRS and CDR2 YFSETQ. The CDR3 DNA follows: TGCGCCAGCAGCTTGGCCGGTGGATCTGGCTACACCTTC. Protein product: CASSLAGGSGYTF.

This chain connects TRBV21-1 to TRBJ2-1; whether TRBD2, the table's D call, matches the DNA was not checked. TRBV21-1 is a pseudogene locus. The CDR3 length is 15 residues. DNA for the CDR3: TGTGCCAGCAGCAGGCGGGATCCTTCCTACAATGAGCAGTTCTTC. This codes for CASSRRDPSYNEQFF.

The genes are TRBV7-9 and TRBJ1-2, with D perhaps TRBD1 (6 bases). The CDR3 runs to 15 residues. Trimming removed 5 bases from V and 7 bases from J, with 20 bases in between. Germline V gene data show CDR1 as SEHNR and CDR2 as FQNEAQ (reference sequence). The CDR3 DNA sequence: TGTGCCAGCAGCCCAGTAACAGGGCGGGGAGGTGGCTACACCTTC. This translates into CASSPVTGRGGGYTF. Drawing the rest from reference TRBV7-9 and TRBJ1-2, the complete variable domain is DTGVSQNPRHKITKRGQNVTFRCDPISEHNRLYWYRQTLGQGPEFLTYFQNEAQLEKSRLLSDRFSAERPKGSFSTLEIQRTEQGDSAMYLCASSPVTGRGGGYTFGSGTRLTVV.

V and J are TRBV2 and TRBJ1-5; 7 bases are shared with TRBD1. V gave up 7 bases and J gave up 5 bases; unmatched junction bases: 11. CDR3 size: 15 residues. Per germline, CDR1 SNHLY and CDR2 FYNNEI. The CDR3 region is CASTFSQGNDQPQHF. The CDR3 DNA is TGTGCCAGCACTTTCTCACAGGGGAACGATCAGCCCCAGCATTTT.

The V and J genes are TRBV7-6 and TRBJ1-5, with D unresolved. The V end was cut by 3 bases, the J end by 3 bases, with 12 bases between. The CDR3 runs to 15 residues. CDR1 and CDR2 from the germline V gene are SGHVS and FNYEAQ. The CDR3 region is CASSLMEGNNQPQHF. The CDR3 nucleotides read TGTGCCAGCAGCTTGATGGAGGGTAACAATCAGCCCCAGCATTTT. The full variable domain, its missing parts supplied by reference TRBV7-6 and TRBJ1-5, is GAGVSQSPRYKVTKRGQDVALRCDPISGHVSLYWYRQALGQGPEFLTYFNYEAQQDKSGLPNDRFSAERPEGSISTLTIQRTEQRDSAMYRCASSLMEGNNQPQHFGDGTRLSIL.

The V call is TRBV29-1, the J call TRBJ1-1, with D perhaps TRBD1 (6 bases). The CDR3 runs to 18 residues. CDR1 SQVTM and CDR2 ANQGSEA come from the germline V gene. The V and J ends lost 6 bases and 3 bases respectively, with 29 bases between them. Here the CDR3 DNA reads TGCAGCGTCCGAAGCCCTCGGGGGCTTGGGGCGAGGGACACTGAAGCTTTCTTT. This encodes CSVRSPRGLGARDTEAFF.

This rearrangement joins TRBV7-3 to TRBJ2-2; a possible D gene is TRBD1 (5 bases). V lost 4 bases and J lost 7, with 7 bases in between. The CDR3 runs 12 residues. Germline V gene data show CDR1 as SGHTA and CDR2 as FQGTGA. The CDR3 bases are TGTGCCAGCAGCTCAGGGAACGGGGAGCTGTTTTTT. As protein: CASSSGNGELFF.

This chain joins TRBV2 and TRBJ2-2, with D possibly being TRBD2 (5 bases). The CDR3 is 13 residues long. The V end lost 1 base, the J end lost 7 bases, and 7 bases lay between the germline ends. Germline loops: CDR1 SNHLY, CDR2 FYNNEI. CDR3 DNA sequence: TGTGCCAGCAGTGAAGAAGCGGTCGGGGAGCTGTTTTTT. This gives the protein CASSEEAVGELFF.

The rearrangement joins TRBV11-2 to TRBJ2-2; 8 nucleotides agree with TRBD2. This CDR3 spans 17 amino acids. The germline gives CDR1 SGHAT, CDR2 FQNNGV. Trimming cost V 5 bases and J 2 bases; bases outside gene matches: 10. The CDR3 DNA is TGTGCCAGCAGCGCCAGGCGGACTAGCCAAAACACCGGGGAGCTGTTTTTT. Its translation: CASSARRTSQNTGELFF.

The chain joins TRBV7-9 to TRBJ1-1; D remains ambiguous. Germline lookup yields CDR1 SEHNR and CDR2 FQNEAQ (reference sequence). V lost 3 bases, J lost 6 bases, and 11 bases lay in between. The CDR3 length is 13 residues. Here the CDR3 DNA reads TGTGCCAGCAGCTTCCCCAATAAAGCTGAAGCTTTCTTT. It translates to CASSFPNKAEAFF.

The CDR3 DNA sequence: TGTGCCAGCAGTTACGGGTCCTCTGGAAACACCATATATTTT. It specifies CASSYGSSGNTIYF. The V call is TRBV6-5, the J call TRBJ1-3, with D unresolved. CDR1 is MNHEY and CDR2 is SVGAGI in the germline V gene. The CDR3 totals 14 residues. The V end lost 2 bases, the J end lost 0 bases, and 5 bases lay between the germline ends.

This chain uses TRBV19 with TRBJ2-3, with D perhaps TRBD1 (6 bases). The germline V gene encodes CDR1 LNHDA and CDR2 SQIVND (reference sequence). The length of the CDR3 is 16 residues. The V end lost 1 base, the J end lost 5 bases, and 16 bases lay between the germline ends. The CDR3: CASSIVGQRTGDTQYF. Here the CDR3 DNA reads TGTGCCAGTAGTATAGTCGGACAGCGAACCGGAGATACGCAGTATTTT. The full variable domain, with the rest looked up from reference TRBV19 and TRBJ2-3, is DGGITQSPKYLFRKEGQNVTLSCEQNLNHDAMYWYRQDPGQGLRLIYYSQIVNDFQKGDIAEGYSVSREKKESFPLTVTSAQKNPTAFYLCASSIVGQRTGDTQYFGPGTRLTVL.

The chain joins TRBV28 to TRBJ1-2; the match to TRBD1 covers 10 bases. CDR3 length equals 18 residues. Germline assignment: CDR1 MDHEN and CDR2 SYDVKM. The ends lost 4 bases at V and 6 bases at J; junction bases unmatched: 17. The CDR3 loop is CASSSSGTGVQARDGYTF. CDR3 DNA: TGTGCCAGCAGTTCGTCCGGGACAGGGGTACAAGCCAGGGATGGCTACACCTTC.

The gene calls are TRBV6-5 and TRBJ1-4, with 7 bases lining up with TRBD1. The trim removed 0 bases at V and 2 bases at J, leaving 0 bases unmatched. The CDR3 loop spans 15 amino acids. The germline gives CDR1 MNHEY, CDR2 SVGAGI. The CDR3 DNA reads as TGTGCCAGCAGTTACTCGGGACAGACTAATGAAAAACTGTTTTTT. This codes for CASSYSGQTNEKLFF.

The rearrangement joins TRBV29-1 to TRBJ1-2; no definite D call. Germline V lookup: CDR1 SQVTM, CDR2 ANQGSEA. The CDR3 has 11 residues. V was clipped by 5 bases and J by 10 bases, with 14 bases between them. In DNA, the CDR3 is TGCAGCGTTACTAAGACTGGAGACTACACCTTC. Residues: CSVTKTGDYTF.